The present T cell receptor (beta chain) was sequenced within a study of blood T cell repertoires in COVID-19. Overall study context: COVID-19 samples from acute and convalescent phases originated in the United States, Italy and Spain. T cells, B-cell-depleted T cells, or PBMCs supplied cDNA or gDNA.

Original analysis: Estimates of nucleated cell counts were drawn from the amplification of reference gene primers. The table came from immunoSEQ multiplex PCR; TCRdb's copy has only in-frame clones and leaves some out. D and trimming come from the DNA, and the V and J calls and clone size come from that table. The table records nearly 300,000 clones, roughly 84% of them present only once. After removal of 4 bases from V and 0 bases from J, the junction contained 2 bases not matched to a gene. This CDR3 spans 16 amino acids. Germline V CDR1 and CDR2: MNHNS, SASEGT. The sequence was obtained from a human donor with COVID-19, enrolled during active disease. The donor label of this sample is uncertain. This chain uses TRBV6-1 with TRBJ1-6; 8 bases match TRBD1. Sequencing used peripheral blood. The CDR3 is CASSGQGSSYNSPLHF. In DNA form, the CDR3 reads TGTGCCAGCAGTGGACAGGGGAGCTCCTATAATTCACCCCTCCACTTT.